Included here is one TCR beta chain sequence, with context. TCRdb redid the calling of the 5' RACE reads with MiXCR, one entry per CDR3 protein. The sample has about 160,000 distinct CDR3 sequences; 9.8% are singletons. V was trimmed by 5 bases and J by 1 base, leaving 11 bases between them. The length of the CDR3 is 14 residues. Germline V gives CDR1 SGHVS, CDR2 FNYEAQ. This sample is drawn from a study of CD8 T cells in ankylosing spondylitis. The sequenced sample was blood, either unsorted or a sorted T cell fraction (not recorded which). The chain uses TRBV7-6 and TRBJ2-5, with D tentatively TRBD2 (5 bases). The source is a female donor with ankylosing spondylitis or in good health (not recorded which). The CDR3 nucleotides are TGTGCCAGCAGCAGCAGGAGCGGCCAAGAGACCCAGTACTTC. Its translation: CASSSRSGQETQYF.